The clone carrying this T cell receptor beta chain was seen only a few times. Its antigen remains unknown. Library preparation (for TCRbeta) was performed with unique molecular identifiers. TCRdb re-called the PCR reads through MiXCR, storing one row per CDR3 protein. The sample comprises roughly 310,000 distinct CDR3 sequences, around 25% of which are singletons, and roughly 9.7% rests with the top ten. The sample comes from a study of T-cell reconstitution after alpha-beta-depleted transplantation in children. Study results and limitations: The main origin of T-cell counts and diversity one year after transplant was newly produced T cells.

Trimming removed 5 bases from V and 6 bases from J, with 20 bases in between. Germline values: CDR1 DFQATT, CDR2 SNEGSKA (reference sequence). This CDR3 region has 15 residues. The chain recombines TRBV20-1 with TRBJ2-1; D ambiguous. The sample consisted of PBMCs, mostly from graft donor cells, taken 180 days after TCRalphabeta/CD19-depleted stem cell transplant. This sequence originates from a male patient aged 10-17 years who had a stem cell transplant for acute lymphoblastic leukemia, so the T cells may come from the graft donor. CDR3 protein: CSALPSSLGSNEQFF. CDR3 sequence (DNA): TGCAGTGCTCTACCATCCTCGCTAGGGTCCAATGAGCAGTTCTTC.